The 22 T cell receptor beta chains in this list originate from one sample, sequenced in a study of cytotoxic CD8 clonotypes in ibrutinib-treated CLL. TCRdb's table, derived via immunoSEQ multiplex PCR, lists solely in-frame clones and lacks some. This table has roughly 28,000 clones, roughly 85% appearing once. Sequenced material: PBMCs, taken after 24 months of ibrutinib treatment. The receptor set was obtained from a human donor with chronic lymphocytic leukemia.

The chain uses TRBV9 and TRBJ1-4, with 8 bases lining up with TRBD1. CDR3 length equals 15 residues. Germline V lookup: CDR1 SGDLS, CDR2 YYNGEE. Losses at the gene ends were 4 bases for V and 0 bases for J; bases not matched to a gene: 2. CDR3 sequence: CASSKGQATNEKLFF. As DNA, the CDR3 is TGTGCCAGCAGCAAGGGACAGGCAACTAATGAAAAACTGTTTTTT.

The chain carries TRBV5-1 and TRBJ2-3, with 9 bases aligning to TRBD2. Germline V gene data show CDR1 as SGHRS and CDR2 as YFSETQ. This CDR3 is 17 amino acids long. Trimming at V came to 4 bases and at J to 1 base, leaving 10 bases not matched to a gene. Here the CDR3 reads CASSLTPPSGGTDTQYF. In DNA, the CDR3 is TGCGCCAGCAGCCTAACTCCCCCTAGCGGGGGCACAGATACGCAGTATTTT.

This chain joins TRBV29-1 and TRBJ2-1, with TRBD2 matching 8 bases. Germline CDR1 is SQVTM and CDR2 is ANQGSEA. Unmatched junction bases numbered 9, after V lost 1 base and J lost 4 bases. This CDR3 spans 16 amino acids. CDR3: CSVEGAGGLFYNEQFF. CDR3 nucleotide sequence: TGCAGCGTTGAAGGGGCGGGGGGACTTTTTTACAATGAGCAGTTCTTC.

This clone was seen a handful of times. This sequence joins TRBV6-5 and TRBJ2-1; 8 bases align to TRBD1. CDR1 is MNHEY, CDR2 SVGAGI, per germline. The junction had 10 bases not matched to a gene; V was cut back by 2 bases and J by 10 bases. The CDR3 runs to 15 residues. CDR3 sequence: CASSYSGQGSREQFF. The CDR3 nucleotides read TGTGCCAGCAGTTACAGTGGACAGGGATCTCGGGAGCAGTTCTTC.

The chain has TRBV27 and TRBJ2-2; no definite D call. Germline V gene sequence: CDR1 MNHEY, CDR2 SMNVEV (reference sequence). The ends were cut back, 8 bases at V and 1 base at J, with 17 bases in the middle. The CDR3 covers 16 residues. The DNA for the CDR3 is TGTGCCAGCTCGATCGGTTTTAGATGGAACACCGGGGAGCTGTTTTTT. It encodes CASSIGFRWNTGELFF.

This sequence joins TRBV10-3 and TRBJ2-5; TRBD2 matches at 10 bases. V was clipped by 2 bases and J by 3 bases; unmatched bases: 3. Germline lookup yields CDR1 ENHRY and CDR2 SYGVKD. This CDR3 has 15 amino acids. The CDR3 bases are TGTGCCATCAGTGAGGTTCTAGCGGGGGAAGAGACCCAGTACTTC. Amino acid sequence: CAISEVLAGEETQYF.

The table lists this clone with a few counts. This chain joins TRBV2 and TRBJ1-6, with D unclear. The germline V gene encodes CDR1 SNHLY and CDR2 FYNNEI. The germline V and J ends were trimmed by 4 bases and 7 bases, with 8 bases remaining between them. The CDR3 runs 13 residues. The CDR3 reads CASSARANSPLHF. The CDR3 DNA reads TGTGCCAGCAGTGCCCGGGCGAATTCACCCCTCCACTTT. The complete variable domain, with remaining parts taken from reference TRBV2 and TRBJ1-6, reads EPEVTQTPSHQVTQMGQEVILRCVPISNHLYFYWYRQILGQKVEFLVSFYNNEISEKSEIFDDQFSVERPDGSNFTLKIRSTKLEDSAMYFCASSARANSPLHFGNGTRLTVT.

This clone is labeled large. The chain uses TRBV4-1 and TRBJ2-5, with D possibly being TRBD1 (6 bases). V was clipped by 0 bases and J by 4 bases, with 12 bases between them. The CDR3 loop spans 15 amino acids. Germline CDR1 MGHRA, CDR2 YSYEKL. The CDR3 DNA reads as TGCGCCAGCAGCCAAGATACAGGGATATTAGAGACCCAGTACTTC. It translates to CASSQDTGILETQYF.

The chain uses TRBV5-6 and TRBJ2-1, with D perhaps matching TRBD1 (5 bases). The V end was cut by 4 bases, the J end by 4 bases, with 18 bases between. Germline V gene sequence: CDR1 SGHDT, CDR2 YYEEEE. The length of the CDR3 is 16 residues. CDR3 loop: CASSLGHPYGYNEQFF. For the CDR3, the DNA is TGTGCCAGCAGCCTCGGACACCCATACGGATACAATGAGCAGTTCTTC.

The genes are TRBV7-8 and TRBJ2-2; 7 bases align to TRBD2. CDR1 and CDR2 from the germline V gene are SGHVS and FQNEAQ. The V gene end was trimmed by 1 base and the J gene end by 1 base; junction bases not matched to a gene: 3. CDR3 length: 16 amino acids. CDR3 sequence: CASSLGPGGNTGELFF. The CDR3 DNA sequence: TGTGCCAGCAGCTTAGGTCCGGGGGGGAACACCGGGGAGCTGTTTTTT. The full variable domain, with the rest looked up from reference TRBV7-8 and TRBJ2-2, is GAGVSQSPRYKVAKRGQDVALRCDPISGHVSLFWYQQALGQGPEFLTYFQNEAQLDKSGLPSDRFFAERPEGSVSTLKIQRTQQEDSAVYLCASSLGPGGNTGELFFGEGSRLTVL.

The genes are TRBV7-2 and TRBJ2-3, with 14 bases identical to TRBD2. Germline V gene data show CDR1 as SGHTA and CDR2 as FQGNSA. CDR3 size: 17 residues. The junction had 10 bases not matched to a gene; V was cut back by 5 bases and J by 6 bases. CDR3 protein: CASSPPGLAGAGDTQYF. The DNA for the CDR3 is TGTGCCAGCAGCCCGCCGGGACTAGCGGGGGCGGGGGATACGCAGTATTTT.

The chain employs TRBV5-5 and TRBJ2-7; 7 bases align to TRBD1. Germline values: CDR1 SGHKS, CDR2 YYEKEE (reference sequence). V shed 3 bases and J 0 bases; nucleotides not matched to a gene: 9. The CDR3 length is 16 residues. The CDR3 region has the DNA TGTGCCAGCAGCTCCCGGACAGGTTACGACTCCTACGAGCAGTACTTC. It is translated as CASSSRTGYDSYEQYF.

J is TRBJ1-2 and V is TRBV4-1, with 9 bases lining up with TRBD1. The CDR3 extends over 14 amino acids. The V and J ends lost 2 bases and 3 bases, in that order; junction bases with no gene match: 1. Germline CDR1 is MGHRA and CDR2 is YSYEKL. The CDR3 DNA is TGCGCCAGCAGCCAAACAGGGGGCGACTATGGCTACACCTTC. This encodes CASSQTGGDYGYTF.

The chain recombines TRBV5-1 with TRBJ1-1, with 9 bases identical to TRBD1. Germline CDR1 reads SGHRS; CDR2 reads YFSETQ. Unmatched junction bases numbered 2, after V lost 4 bases and J lost 1 base. The CDR3 extends over 14 amino acids. The CDR3 loop reads CASSRQGENTEAFF. The DNA for the CDR3 is TGCGCCAGCAGCCGACAGGGGGAGAACACTGAAGCTTTCTTT.

This clone has just one count. The rearrangement links TRBV27 to TRBJ2-1; D gene uncertain. The CDR3 sequence is 14 residues long. V lost 11 bases, J lost 4 bases, and 18 bases lay in between. Germline-derived CDR1 and CDR2 are MNHEY and SMNVEV (reference sequence). CDR3 DNA sequence: TGTGCCGTCTCCCGGGCGTCTGTTTACAATGAGCAGTTCTTC. Translated, it gives CAVSRASVYNEQFF.

This clone is medium-sized (0.01 to 0.1%) by share. V gene TRBV18 combines with J gene TRBJ2-1; TRBD1 might be the D (5 bases). This CDR3 spans 17 amino acids. Germline assignment: CDR1 KGHSH and CDR2 LQKENI. V was cut by 6 bases and J by 0 bases, with 18 bases left in between. The CDR3 region is CASSSMKGLHSYNEQFF. CDR3 bases: TGTGCCAGCTCTTCTATGAAGGGGCTGCACTCCTACAATGAGCAGTTCTTC.

The chain joins TRBV6-5 to TRBJ1-5; D not resolved. Germline lookup yields CDR1 MNHEY and CDR2 SVGAGI. V lost 6 bases, J lost 2 bases, and 11 bases lay in between. The CDR3 loop spans 14 amino acids. The chain's CDR3 is CASSLNRGNQPQHF. CDR3 DNA: TGTGCCAGCAGCCTGAACCGGGGCAATCAGCCCCAGCATTTT.

This chain uses TRBV28 with TRBJ1-1; possible D gene TRBD1, 5 bases. From germline, CDR1 is MDHEN and CDR2 SYDVKM. This CDR3 spans 21 amino acids. Trimming cost V 4 bases and J 0 bases, with 30 bases left between them. The CDR3 protein is CASSSFGGTQRSPEMNTEAFF. CDR3 nucleotide sequence: TGTGCCAGCAGTTCCTTTGGGGGAACCCAGAGGTCTCCGGAGATGAACACTGAAGCTTTCTTT.

V gene TRBV18 combines with J gene TRBJ2-5, with TRBD1 identical over 7 bases. Germline V gene sequence: CDR1 KGHSH, CDR2 LQKENI. The CDR3 is 14 amino acids. Trimming removed 5 bases from V and 2 bases from J; junction bases left unmatched: 5. CDR3 loop: CASSTGTEQETQYF. The CDR3 DNA follows: TGTGCCAGCTCAACAGGGACAGAGCAAGAGACCCAGTACTTC.

V and J are TRBV6-6 and TRBJ2-3, with 10 nucleotides matching TRBD2. Trimming took 6 bases from V and 1 from J; bases not matched to a gene: 4. In germline, CDR1 is MNHNY, CDR2 SVGAGI (reference sequence). The CDR3 is 15 amino acids. As DNA, the CDR3 is TGTGCCAGCAGCCGTACTAGCGGGGGCACAGATACGCAGTATTTT. Translation gives CASSRTSGGTDTQYF.

The chain links TRBV29-1 to TRBJ1-2, with 7 bases lining up with TRBD1. V dropped 1 base and J dropped 5; count of bases not matched to a gene: 4. CDR3 length: 13 amino acids. Per germline, CDR1 SQVTM and CDR2 ANQGSEA. The CDR3 coding sequence is TGCAGCGTTGAAGGCTGGGACAGTTATGGCTACACCTTC. This gives the protein CSVEGWDSYGYTF.

This chain uses TRBV18 with TRBJ2-5; D may be TRBD1 (5 bases). Germline CDR1 and CDR2: KGHSH and LQKENI. The CDR3 spans 14 residues. Trimming removed 0 bases at V and 2 bases at J, with 7 bases between. Here the CDR3 reads CASSPPAGQETQYF. The CDR3, as DNA: TGTGCCAGCTCACCACCGGCAGGGCAAGAGACCCAGTACTTC.